The 17 T cell receptor beta chains below all came from one sample that was sequenced in a study of blood T cell repertoires in COVID-19. The protocol was immunoSEQ multiplex PCR, while the TCRdb copy is restricted to in-frame clones and leaves out a portion. The sample gives about 280,000 clones, approximately 84% of which show up once; approximately 2% is in the top ten. The sample consisted of peripheral blood. The receptor source for this set is a young woman who had recovered from COVID-19.

This clone was counted a single time. The chain combines TRBV3-1 (or the pseudogene TRBV3-2) with TRBJ2-3, with 9 bases lining up with TRBD1. Trimming cost V 1 base and J 4 bases; bases outside gene matches: 6. The length of the CDR3 is 16 residues. Germline V gene lookup returns CDR1 LGHDT and CDR2 YNNKEL (reference sequence). The CDR3 spells CASSQGPGTGSDTQYF. The CDR3 DNA follows: TGTGCCAGCAGCCAAGGGCCCGGGACAGGGTCAGATACGCAGTATTTT.

V is TRBV6-5 and J is TRBJ1-5; a possible D gene is TRBD1 (5 bases). The germline V and J ends were trimmed by 6 bases and 2 bases, with 14 bases remaining between them. The germline V gene encodes CDR1 MNHEY and CDR2 SVGAGI. The CDR3 is 15 amino acids. The CDR3 here is CASSRGGEGNQPQHF. The CDR3 coding sequence is TGTGCCAGCAGCCGGGGCGGGGAGGGCAATCAGCCCCAGCATTTT.

The gene calls are TRBV10-1 and TRBJ2-7; perhaps TRBD1 as D (6 bases). Germline V gene lookup returns CDR1 WNHNN and CDR2 SYGVQD (reference sequence). The CDR3 totals 15 residues. Trimming stripped 6 bases from V and 4 bases from J, with 19 bases between. The CDR3 spells CASRNGTGHAYEQYF. The CDR3 DNA reads TGCGCCAGCAGAAACGGGACGGGACATGCGTACGAGCAGTACTTC.

The V and J genes are TRBV2 and TRBJ2-1; 11 bases fit TRBD2. CDR3 length: 16 amino acids. CDR1 is SNHLY, CDR2 FYNNEI, per germline. The V segment lost 4 bases and the J segment 5 bases; nucleotides outside the gene matches: 7. The CDR3, as DNA: TGTGCCAGCAGTGGGGATATTAGCGGGAGGGACAATGAGCAGTTCTTC. This sequence encodes CASSGDISGRDNEQFF.

This chain links TRBV5-1 with TRBJ1-4; 7 bases align to TRBD1. This CDR3 region has 13 residues. The V and J ends lost 4 bases and 8 bases, in that order; junction bases with no gene match: 5. From germline, CDR1 is SGHRS and CDR2 YFSETQ. CDR3 in amino acids: CASSKGAGEKLFF. CDR3 nucleotides: TGCGCCAGCAGCAAGGGGGCGGGCGAAAAACTGTTTTTT.

The chain has TRBV4-1 and TRBJ1-5; no firm D call. CDR1 and CDR2 from the germline V gene are MGHRA and YSYEKL. The ends were cut back, 4 bases at V and 0 bases at J, with 10 bases in the middle. This CDR3 has 15 residues. The CDR3 sequence is CASSLFGGSNQPQHF. The CDR3 DNA reads TGCGCCAGCAGCCTCTTCGGTGGTAGCAATCAGCCCCAGCATTTT.

This chain uses TRBV21-1 with TRBJ1-2. TRBV21-1 is classified as a pseudogene. This CDR3 contains 17 residues. CDR3 loop: CASSKRSRGGESYGYTF. Here the CDR3 DNA reads TGTGCCAGCAGCAAAAGGAGCCGAGGGGGGGAATCCTATGGCTACACCTTC.

The chain joins TRBV28 to TRBJ2-1; D not resolved. Germline CDR1 and CDR2: MDHEN and SYDVKM. CDR3 length: 14 residues. The V gene lost 3 bases and the J gene lost 4 bases, with 10 bases spanning the gap. CDR3 region: CASSFPGAYNEQFF. CDR3 bases: TGTGCCAGCAGTTTTCCCGGAGCTTACAATGAGCAGTTCTTC.

The rearrangement joins TRBV5-1 to TRBJ2-3, with a possible D match to TRBD1 (5 bases). The CDR3 spans 14 residues. From germline, CDR1 is SGHRS and CDR2 YFSETQ. V shed 2 bases and J shed 3 bases, with 10 bases lying between them. The DNA for the CDR3 is TGCGCCAGCAGCTTTGGTCAGGGTACAGATACGCAGTATTTT. It encodes CASSFGQGTDTQYF.

As DNA, the CDR3 is TGTGCCAGCAGTAGCGGCGGCCAGCCCCACAATGAGCAGTTCTTC. Its translation is CASSSGGQPHNEQFF. V gene TRBV27 combines with J gene TRBJ2-1; D might be TRBD2 (5 bases). This CDR3 region has 15 residues. Looked up from germline, CDR1 is MNHEY and CDR2 is SMNVEV (reference sequence). V was cut by 5 bases and J by 5 bases, with 16 bases left in between.

The J gene is TRBJ1-1, the V gene TRBV25-1; 8 nucleotides align to TRBD1. The CDR3 runs to 13 residues. V lost 4 bases, J lost 8 bases, and 6 bases stayed unmatched. Germline lookup yields CDR1 MGHDK and CDR2 SYGVNS. CDR3 protein: CASSVTGGREAFF. CDR3 nucleotide sequence: TGTGCCAGCAGTGTCACAGGGGGAAGGGAAGCTTTCTTT.

V is TRBV6-1 and J is TRBJ2-7, with a tentative D call TRBD2 (7 bases). Germline V gives CDR1 MNHNS, CDR2 SASEGT. V lost 4 bases and J 3 bases, leaving 19 bases between the germline ends. This CDR3 is 16 amino acids long. CDR3 sequence (DNA): TGTGCCAGCAGTGGCCCCCTCACAGGGACTAACTACGAGCAGTACTTC. The encoded protein is CASSGPLTGTNYEQYF.

Turning to this clone: The junction shows a germline mismatch at one end, possibly a read error. The chain is built from TRBV7-7 and TRBJ2-3, with 8 bases matching TRBD1. CDR3 length equals 15 residues. Germline values: CDR1 SSHAT, CDR2 FNYEAQ (reference sequence). The CDR3 DNA is TGTGCTAGCAGTCCGACAGGGGATTTAGCGGATACGCAGTATTTT. This codes for CASSPTGDLADTQYF.

The chain recombines TRBV5-4 with TRBJ1-1; maybe TRBD1 (5 bases). Per germline, CDR1 SGHNT and CDR2 YYREEE (reference sequence). The CDR3 spans 12 residues. With 4 bases removed from V and 8 bases from J, the gap between germline ends came to 12 bases. The CDR3 reads CASSPGLSEAFF. The CDR3 nucleotides read TGTGCCAGCAGCCCGGGACTCTCCGAAGCTTTCTTT.

This chain joins TRBV7-9 and TRBJ1-1, with D possibly TRBD1 on 6 matching bases. This CDR3 spans 18 amino acids. The germline CDR1 and CDR2 sequences are SEHNR and FQNEAQ (reference sequence). With 1 base removed from V and 3 bases from J, the gap between germline ends came to 21 bases. CDR3 sequence: CASSLGSYSGGRDTEAFF. CDR3 nucleotides: TGTGCCAGCAGCTTAGGGAGCTATTCCGGGGGGCGGGACACTGAAGCTTTCTTT.

This chain joins TRBV4-1 and TRBJ1-4; TRBD1 is a possible D gene (6 bases). This CDR3 has 15 amino acids. The germline V gene encodes CDR1 MGHRA and CDR2 YSYEKL. Between the trimmed V and J ends, which lost 0 bases and 8 bases, there was a span of 13 bases. CDR3 region: CASSQDQGGGEKLFF. CDR3 sequence (DNA): TGCGCCAGCAGCCAAGATCAAGGGGGAGGGGAAAAACTGTTTTTT.

This clone was picked up a small number of times. In nucleotides, the CDR3 is TGTGCCAGCAGTTACTCGACTAGCGGGAGGAAGGGTGAGCAGTTCTTC. Translating it yields CASSYSTSGRKGEQFF. The rearrangement links TRBV6-5 to TRBJ2-1; 13 bases match TRBD2. J gave up 9 bases and V 0 bases, and 5 bases lay outside the gene matches. Germline lookup yields CDR1 MNHEY and CDR2 SVGAGI. The CDR3 runs 16 residues.